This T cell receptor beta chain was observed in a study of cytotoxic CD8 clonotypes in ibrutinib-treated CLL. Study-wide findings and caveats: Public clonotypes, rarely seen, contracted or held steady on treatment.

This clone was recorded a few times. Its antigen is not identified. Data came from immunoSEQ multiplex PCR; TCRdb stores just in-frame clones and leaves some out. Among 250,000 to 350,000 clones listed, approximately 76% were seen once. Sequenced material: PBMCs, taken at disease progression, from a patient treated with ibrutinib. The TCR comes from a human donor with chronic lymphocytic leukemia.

The CDR3 coding sequence is TGTGCCAGCAGCCCTGACCACTCCTACGAGCAGTACTTC. This codes for CASSPDHSYEQYF. V and J are TRBV7-3 and TRBJ2-7, with unresolved D. The CDR3 has 13 residues. Between the trimmed V and J ends, which lost 5 bases and 0 bases, there was a span of 8 bases. Germline CDR1 and CDR2: SGHTA and FQGTGA.